Here is one T cell receptor (beta chain) with its context. This entry belongs to a study of blood T cell repertoires in COVID-19. Background on the study: Collection of acute and convalescent COVID-19 samples took place in the United States, Italy and Spain. T cells, B-cell-depleted T cells, or PBMCs supplied cDNA or gDNA.

In the study's own analysis: Counts of nucleated cells, estimated from reference gene primer amplification, were obtained. Repertoires were generated with immunoSEQ multiplex PCR, while TCRdb's copy carries only in-frame clones and drops some. V and J calls and clone size are given by that table; D and trimming were obtained from the DNA. The profile shows 250,000 to 400,000 clones, roughly 87% of them singletons. Trimming stripped 4 bases from V and 1 base from J, with 15 bases between. The V gene's germline CDR1 is SGDLS and CDR2 YYNGEE. The CDR3 sequence is 16 residues long. Specimen: peripheral blood. The chain links TRBV9 to TRBJ1-5; no clear D. This receptor was obtained from a man aged 50 to 59 with active or convalescent COVID-19. CDR3: CASSKTPLRSNQPQHF. The CDR3 coding sequence is TGTGCCAGCAGCAAGACACCCTTGCGCAGCAATCAGCCCCAGCATTTT.